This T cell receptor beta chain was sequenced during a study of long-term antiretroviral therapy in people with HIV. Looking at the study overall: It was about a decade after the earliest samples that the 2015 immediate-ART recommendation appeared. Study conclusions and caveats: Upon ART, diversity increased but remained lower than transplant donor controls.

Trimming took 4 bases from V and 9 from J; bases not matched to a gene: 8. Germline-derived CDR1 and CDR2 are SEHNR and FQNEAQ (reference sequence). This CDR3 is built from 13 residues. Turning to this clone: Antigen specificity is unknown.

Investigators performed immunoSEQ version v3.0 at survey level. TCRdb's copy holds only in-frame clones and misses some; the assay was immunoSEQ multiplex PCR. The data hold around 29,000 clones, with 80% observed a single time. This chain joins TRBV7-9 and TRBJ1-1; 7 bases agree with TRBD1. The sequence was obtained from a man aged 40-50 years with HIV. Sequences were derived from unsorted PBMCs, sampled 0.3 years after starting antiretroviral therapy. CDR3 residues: CASSSTGRLQAFF. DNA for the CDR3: TGTGCCAGCAGCTCGACAGGGCGTTTGCAAGCTTTCTTT.